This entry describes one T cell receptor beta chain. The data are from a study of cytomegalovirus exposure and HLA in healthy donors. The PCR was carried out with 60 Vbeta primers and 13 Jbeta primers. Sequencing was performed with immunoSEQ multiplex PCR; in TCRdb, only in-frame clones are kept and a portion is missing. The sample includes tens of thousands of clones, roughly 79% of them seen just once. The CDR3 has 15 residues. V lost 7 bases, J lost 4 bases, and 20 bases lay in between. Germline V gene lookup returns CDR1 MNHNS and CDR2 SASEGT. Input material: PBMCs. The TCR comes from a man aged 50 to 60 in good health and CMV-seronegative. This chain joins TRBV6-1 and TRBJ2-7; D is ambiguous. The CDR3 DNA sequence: TGTGCCAGCAACCCCCCTCGAACTACAATGTACGAGCAGTACTTC. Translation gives CASNPPRTTMYEQYF.